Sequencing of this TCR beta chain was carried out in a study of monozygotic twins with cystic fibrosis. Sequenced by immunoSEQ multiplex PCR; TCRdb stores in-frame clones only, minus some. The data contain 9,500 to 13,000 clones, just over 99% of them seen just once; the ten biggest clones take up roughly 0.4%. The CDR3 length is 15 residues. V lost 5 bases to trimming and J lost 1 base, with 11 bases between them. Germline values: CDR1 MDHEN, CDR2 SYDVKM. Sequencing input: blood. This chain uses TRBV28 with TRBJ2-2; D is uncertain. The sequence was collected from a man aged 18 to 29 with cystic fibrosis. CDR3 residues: CASSLPLGNTGELFF. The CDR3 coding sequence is TGTGCCAGCAGTCTCCCCCTGGGGAACACCGGGGAGCTGTTTTTT. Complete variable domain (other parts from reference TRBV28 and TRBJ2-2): DVKVTQSSRYLVKRTGEKVFLECVQDMDHENMFWYRQDPGLGLRLIYFSYDVKMKEKGDIPEGYSVSREKKERFSLILESASTNQTSMYLCASSLPLGNTGELFFGEGSRLTVL.